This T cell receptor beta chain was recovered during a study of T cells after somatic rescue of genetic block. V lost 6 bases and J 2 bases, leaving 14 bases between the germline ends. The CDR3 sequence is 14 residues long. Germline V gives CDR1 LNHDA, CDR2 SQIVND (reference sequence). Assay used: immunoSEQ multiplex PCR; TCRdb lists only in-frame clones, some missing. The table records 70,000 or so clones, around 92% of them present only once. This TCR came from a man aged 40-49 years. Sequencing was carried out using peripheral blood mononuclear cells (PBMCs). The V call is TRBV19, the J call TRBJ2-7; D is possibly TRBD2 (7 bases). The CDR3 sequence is CASRERGAPYEQYF. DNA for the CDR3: TGTGCCAGTAGGGAACGGGGGGCACCCTACGAGCAGTACTTC.